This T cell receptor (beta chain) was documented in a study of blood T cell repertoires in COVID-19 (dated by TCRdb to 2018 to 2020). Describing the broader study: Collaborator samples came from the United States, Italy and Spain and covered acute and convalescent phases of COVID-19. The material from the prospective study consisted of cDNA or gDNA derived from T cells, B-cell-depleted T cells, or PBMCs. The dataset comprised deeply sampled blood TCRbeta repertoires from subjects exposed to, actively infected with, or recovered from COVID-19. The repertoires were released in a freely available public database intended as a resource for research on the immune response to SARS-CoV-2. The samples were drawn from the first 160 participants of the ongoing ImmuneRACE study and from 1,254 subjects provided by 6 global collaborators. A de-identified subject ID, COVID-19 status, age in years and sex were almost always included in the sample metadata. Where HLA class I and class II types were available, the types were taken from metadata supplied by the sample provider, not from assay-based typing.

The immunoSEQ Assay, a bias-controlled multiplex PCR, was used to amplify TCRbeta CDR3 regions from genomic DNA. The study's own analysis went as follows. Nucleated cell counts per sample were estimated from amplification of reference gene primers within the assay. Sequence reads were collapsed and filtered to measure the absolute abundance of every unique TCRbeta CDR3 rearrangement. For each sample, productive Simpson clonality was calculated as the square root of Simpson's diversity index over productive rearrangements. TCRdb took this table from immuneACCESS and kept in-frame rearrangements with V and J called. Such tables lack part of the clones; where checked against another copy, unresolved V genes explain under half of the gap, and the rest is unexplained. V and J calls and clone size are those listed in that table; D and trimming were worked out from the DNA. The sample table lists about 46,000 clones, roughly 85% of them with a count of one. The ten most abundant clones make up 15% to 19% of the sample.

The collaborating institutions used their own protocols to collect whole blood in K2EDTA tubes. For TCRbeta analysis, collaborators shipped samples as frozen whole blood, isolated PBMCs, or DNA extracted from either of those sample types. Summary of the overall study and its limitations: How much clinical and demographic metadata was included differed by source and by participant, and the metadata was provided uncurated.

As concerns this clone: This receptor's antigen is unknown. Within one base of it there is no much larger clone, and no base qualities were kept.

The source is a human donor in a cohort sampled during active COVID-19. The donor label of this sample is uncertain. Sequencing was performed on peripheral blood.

The CDR3 corresponds to CASSPRGADTQYF. Read as DNA, the sequence is TGTGCCAGCAGCCCTCGGGGGGCAGATACGCAGTATTTT. This chain is built from TRBV7-9 and TRBJ2-3; TRBD2 fits 7 bases in the junction. According to the germline V gene (reference sequence), CDR1 reads SEHNR and CDR2 reads FQNEAQ. V is trimmed back by 5 bases and J by 4 bases, and the junction contains 3 bases that no gene match accounts for. Counted from cysteine to phenylalanine, this CDR3 has 13 amino acids. The read is trimmed to its CDR3 DNA, 39 bases read in frame from base 1.